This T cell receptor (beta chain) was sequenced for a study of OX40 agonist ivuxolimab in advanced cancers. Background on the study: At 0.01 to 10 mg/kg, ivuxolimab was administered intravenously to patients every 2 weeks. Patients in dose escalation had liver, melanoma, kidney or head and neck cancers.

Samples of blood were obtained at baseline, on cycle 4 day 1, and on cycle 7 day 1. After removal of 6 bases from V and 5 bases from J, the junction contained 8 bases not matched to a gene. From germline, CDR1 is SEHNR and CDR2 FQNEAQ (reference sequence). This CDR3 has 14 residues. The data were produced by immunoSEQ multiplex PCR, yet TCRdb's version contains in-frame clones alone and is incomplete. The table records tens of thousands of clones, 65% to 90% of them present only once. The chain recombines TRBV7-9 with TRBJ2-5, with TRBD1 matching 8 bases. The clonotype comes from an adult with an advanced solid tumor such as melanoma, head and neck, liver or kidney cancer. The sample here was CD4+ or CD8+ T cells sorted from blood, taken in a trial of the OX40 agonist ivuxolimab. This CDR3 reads CASRLDRVRETQYF. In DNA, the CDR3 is TGTGCCAGCAGATTGGACAGGGTCAGGGAGACCCAGTACTTC.